This T cell receptor beta chain was captured in a study of blood T cells in healthy people across ages. Findings and limits, study-wide: Older age went with lower TCR beta diversity per million T cells, in a roughly linear way. The study regarded diversity estimates from one million T cells as underestimates.

Trimming took 1 base from V and 10 from J; bases not matched to a gene: 4. Germline values: CDR1 SQVTM, CDR2 ANQGSEA. The CDR3 totals 12 residues. As concerns this clonotype: The antigen is unknown.

Sample-barcoded 5' priming and a J-beta primer mix drove a second PCR of about 6 to 12 cycles. TCRdb recomputed calls from the 5' RACE reads with MiXCR, one row per CDR3 protein. Among 780,000 or so distinct CDR3 sequences listed, 56% were seen once. The source is a man aged 40-49 years in good health. This chain links TRBV29-1 with TRBJ2-1; TRBD2 agrees at 7 bases. The specimen was blood. The CDR3 loop is CSVEVGGWEQFF. As DNA, the CDR3 is TGCAGCGTTGAAGTGGGGGGGTGGGAGCAGTTCTTC.